This T cell receptor (beta chain) was recovered during a study of blood T cell repertoires in COVID-19. For the study at large: Acute and convalescent COVID-19 specimens originated in the United States, Italy and Spain. PBMCs, B-cell-depleted T cells, or T cells provided the cDNA or gDNA that made up the material.

Authors' data handling: Quantification of nucleated cells was approximated via reference gene primer amplification. The data were produced by immunoSEQ multiplex PCR, yet TCRdb's version contains in-frame clones alone and is incomplete. For V, J and clone size, that table is used; D and trimming come from the DNA. The sample shows under 150,000 clones, under 90% of them seen only once. The clonotype comes from a woman over 75 in a cohort sampled during active or convalescent COVID-19. The sequencing input was peripheral blood.

CDR3 in amino acids: CASSPVGGLQPQHF. CDR3 DNA: TGCGCCAGCAGCCCCGTAGGGGGCCTCCAGCCCCAGCATTTT. The V gene is TRBV5-1, the J gene TRBJ1-5; 7 nucleotides line up with TRBD1. CDR3 length: 14 amino acids. J lost 7 bases, V lost 4 bases, and 8 bases had no gene match. The germline gives CDR1 SGHRS, CDR2 YFSETQ.